This entry lists 5 T cell receptor beta chains sequenced from one sample in a study of shared clonotypes between healthy human individuals (dated by TCRdb to the early 2020s). Libraries were made using the immunoSEQ multiplex PCR assay. Here the immuneACCESS table is served through TCRdb, limited to in-frame sequences with V and J called. Missing clones are a known gap in these copies; in checked studies unresolved V genes cover under half, and the rest lacks a known reason. Within this sample are 450,000 or so clones, with 60% to 80% of them counted one time only. Approximately 12% of the sample goes to the ten largest clones. Material: PBMCs. Source of these receptors: a woman aged 40 to 49 in good health. Some clones in this sample may be carry-over from other donors' samples.

The chain employs TRBV14 and TRBJ1-3; a possible D gene is TRBD1 (6 bases). Germline CDR1 is SGHDN and CDR2 is FVKESK. Trimming removed 0 bases at V and 0 bases at J, with 12 bases between. The CDR3 runs 17 residues. CDR3 in DNA: TGTGCCAGCAGCCAAGATACGGGGGCTAACTCTGGAAACACCATATATTTT. Encoded protein: CASSQDTGANSGNTIYF.

The chain combines TRBV19 with TRBJ1-4, with D perhaps TRBD1 (5 bases). CDR1 is LNHDA, CDR2 SQIVND, per germline (reference sequence). Between the trimmed V and J ends, which lost 3 bases and 2 bases, there was a span of 13 bases. This CDR3 has 16 amino acids. This CDR3 reads CASSISVGHTNEKLFF. CDR3 sequence (DNA): TGTGCCAGTAGTATTAGCGTCGGACACACTAATGAAAAACTGTTTTTT.

Ten or more counts support this clone. Other DNA variants within this sample encode the same CDR3. The chain uses TRBV7-6 and TRBJ1-1; no definite D call. CDR1 and CDR2 (germline): SGHVS, FNYEAQ. This CDR3 is 12 amino acids long. Trimming left V 4 bases short and J 7 bases short, with 10 bases between. The CDR3 loop is CASSSLWGEAFF. The CDR3 DNA sequence: TGTGCCAGCAGCTCCTTATGGGGTGAAGCTTTCTTT.

The chain is built from TRBV11-2 and TRBJ1-1, with a possible D match to TRBD1 (5 bases). The V and J ends lost 8 bases and 1 base respectively, with 11 bases between them. Looked up from germline, CDR1 is SGHAT and CDR2 is FQNNGV. The CDR3 is made up of 13 amino acids. CDR3: CASGPGWNTEAFF. CDR3 nucleotides: TGTGCCAGCGGCCCAGGGTGGAACACTGAAGCTTTCTTT. The full variable domain, completed using reference TRBV11-2 and TRBJ1-1, is EAGVAQSPRYKIIEKRQSVAFWCNPISGHATLYWYQQILGQGPKLLIQFQNNGVVDDSQLPKDRFSAERLKGVDSTLKIQPAKLEDSAVYLCASGPGWNTEAFFGQGTRLTVV.

This chain links TRBV9 with TRBJ2-2, with 7 nucleotides matching TRBD1. Germline lookup yields CDR1 SGDLS and CDR2 YYNGEE. The ends lost 4 bases at V and 5 bases at J; junction bases unmatched: 5. The CDR3 runs 14 residues. This chain's CDR3 is CASSPRQGTGELFF. For the CDR3, the DNA is TGTGCCAGCAGCCCCCGACAGGGTACCGGGGAGCTGTTTTTT.